This T cell receptor (beta chain) was sequenced during a study of technical replicates of blood from several donors. This clone was observed once. V was pared by 1 base and J by 4 bases, with 13 bases between. The germline V gene has CDR1 LGHNA and CDR2 YNFKEQ. The CDR3 totals 15 residues. Assay used: immunoSEQ multiplex PCR; TCRdb lists only in-frame clones, some missing. The table includes approximately 76,000 clones, 86% detected once. Specimen: PBMCs. The source of this sequence is a human donor in good health. Some clones in this sample may be carry-over from other donors' samples. J is TRBJ1-2 and V is TRBV4-2; possibly TRBD1 for D (6 bases). The CDR3 DNA reads TGTGCCAGCAGCCAAGCAGGGGTTATTAGCTATGGCTACACCTTC. Its translation: CASSQAGVISYGYTF.